This paragraph covers one T cell receptor beta chain sequence. The antigen is unknown. Germline-derived CDR1 and CDR2 are MDHEN and SYDVKM. The CDR3 is 16 residues long. Trimming removed 5 bases at V and 0 bases at J, with 14 bases between. The source of the sample is a study of T cell responses to AZD1222 COVID-19 vaccine. Clones were sequenced by immunoSEQ multiplex PCR, and TCRdb holds only the in-frame ones, with some missing. The data hold approximately 120,000 clones, with 90% observed a single time. Findings of the study overall: None of the repertoires were sampled until the peak T cell response had passed. Baseline antibody screening turned up just six seropositive AZD1222 recipients. The CD4 TCRs associated with vaccination extended across spike and predominated at 160-218 and 743-854.

The chain combines TRBV28 with TRBJ1-3; D remains ambiguous. Specimen: peripheral blood, collected on day 0 of MenACWY control vaccination. The receptor's source is an adult in good health. The CDR3, as DNA: TGTGCCAGCAGTCCGCATGATACAACCTCTGGAAACACCATATATTTT. This encodes CASSPHDTTSGNTIYF.